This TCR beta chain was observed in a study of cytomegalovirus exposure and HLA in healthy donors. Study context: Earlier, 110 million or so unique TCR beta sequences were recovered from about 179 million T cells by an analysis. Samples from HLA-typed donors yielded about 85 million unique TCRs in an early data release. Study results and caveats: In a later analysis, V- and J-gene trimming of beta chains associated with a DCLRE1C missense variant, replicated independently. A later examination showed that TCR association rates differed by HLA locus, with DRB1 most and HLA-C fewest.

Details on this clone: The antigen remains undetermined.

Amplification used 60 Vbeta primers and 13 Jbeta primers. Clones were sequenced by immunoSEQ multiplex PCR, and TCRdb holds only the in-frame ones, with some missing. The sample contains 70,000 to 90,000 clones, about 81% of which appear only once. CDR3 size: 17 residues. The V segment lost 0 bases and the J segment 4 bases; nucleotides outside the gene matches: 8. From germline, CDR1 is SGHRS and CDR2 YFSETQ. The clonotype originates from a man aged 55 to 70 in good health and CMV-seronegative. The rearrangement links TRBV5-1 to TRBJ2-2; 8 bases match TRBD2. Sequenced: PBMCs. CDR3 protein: CASSLEGGGRRTGELFF. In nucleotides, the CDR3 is TGCGCCAGCAGCTTGGAAGGAGGCGGGAGGCGCACCGGGGAGCTGTTTTTT.